These 23 T cell receptor beta chains originate from one sample sequenced in a study of T cells in localized non-small cell lung cancer. TCRdb's table, derived via immunoSEQ multiplex PCR, lists solely in-frame clones and lacks some. The sample consists of about 33,000 clones, around 90% of them appearing once. This sample comprised peripheral blood mononuclear cells, obtained before any cancer treatment. The receptors originated from a man aged 40 to 69 with stage III lung adenocarcinoma.

The rearrangement links TRBV4-3 to TRBJ1-1; 7 bases align to TRBD1. Germline CDR1 is LGHNA and CDR2 is YSLEER. V shed 4 bases, J shed 0 bases, and the junction held 11 bases outside the gene matches. This CDR3 is 17 amino acids long. CDR3 nucleotides: TGCGCCAGCAGCCCCCGGACAGGTGGGGGGGTGAACACTGAAGCTTTCTTT. Encoded protein: CASSPRTGGGVNTEAFF.

The chain links TRBV10-3 to TRBJ1-2, with D possibly TRBD1 on 6 matching bases. The CDR3 spans 15 residues. V lost 5 bases to trimming and J lost 2 bases, with 15 bases between them. Germline-derived CDR1 and CDR2 are ENHRY and SYGVKD. CDR3 DNA sequence: TGTGCCATCAGTCGCGGCACAGGGATGAACTATGGCTACACCTTC. This codes for CAISRGTGMNYGYTF.

The rearrangement links TRBV18 to TRBJ2-2; a possible D gene is TRBD1 (5 bases). Trimming removed 3 bases at V and 1 base at J, with 9 bases between. The CDR3 loop spans 15 amino acids. The V gene's germline CDR1 is KGHSH and CDR2 LQKENI. Here the CDR3 DNA reads TGTGCCAGCTCACCGGTCGGACAGAACACCGGGGAGCTGTTTTTT. It is translated as CASSPVGQNTGELFF.

The chain combines TRBV5-5 with TRBJ2-5, with 7 bases aligning to TRBD1. Trimming cost V 4 bases and J 4 bases; bases outside gene matches: 7. The germline CDR1 and CDR2 sequences are SGHKS and YYEKEE (reference sequence). The CDR3 spans 14 residues. CDR3 in DNA: TGTGCCAGCAGCCCCCCAGGGGGAGCAGAGACCCAGTACTTC. It codes for CASSPPGGAETQYF. Using reference TRBV5-5 and TRBJ2-5 for the parts outside the CDR3, the full variable domain is DAGVTQSPTHLIKTRGQQVTLRCSPISGHKSVSWYQQVLGQGPQFIFQYYEKEERGRGNFPDRFSARQFPNYSSELNVNALLLGDSALYLCASSPPGGAETQYFGPGTRLLVL.

The CDR3 is CASSLGGDTEAFF. CDR3 coding DNA: TGTGCCAGCAGCTTGGGGGGAGACACTGAAGCTTTCTTT. The rearrangement links TRBV5-4 to TRBJ1-1, with D hard to call. From germline, CDR1 is SGHNT and CDR2 YYREEE (reference sequence). The CDR3 loop spans 13 amino acids. The V end lost 0 bases, the J end lost 3 bases, and 6 bases lay between the germline ends.

The chain links TRBV9 to TRBJ2-2, with 10 bases that match TRBD1. V lost 4 bases to trimming and J lost 6 bases; unmatched junction nucleotides: 15. The CDR3 covers 18 residues. CDR1 SGDLS and CDR2 YYNGEE come from the germline V gene. For the CDR3, the DNA is TGTGCCAGCAGCCTCCAGGGCCGCGGGACAGGGGTGTCCGGGGAGCTGTTTTTT. It encodes CASSLQGRGTGVSGELFF.

V is TRBV28 and J is TRBJ1-6; no clear D. Looked up from germline, CDR1 is MDHEN and CDR2 is SYDVKM. V was trimmed by 3 bases and J by 2 bases, leaving 2 bases between them. The CDR3 spans 13 residues. CDR3 protein: CASSFPYNSPLHF. Here the CDR3 DNA reads TGTGCCAGCAGTTTTCCCTATAATTCACCCCTCCACTTT.

V is TRBV18 and J is TRBJ2-3; D gene uncertain. V was trimmed by 2 bases and J by 4 bases, leaving 7 bases between them. The CDR3 sequence is 13 residues long. CDR1 KGHSH and CDR2 LQKENI come from the germline V gene. The CDR3 here is CASSPSEADTQYF. In DNA form, the CDR3 reads TGTGCCAGCTCACCAAGCGAAGCAGATACGCAGTATTTT.

V and J are TRBV6-6 and TRBJ1-2, with D perhaps TRBD1 (5 bases). This CDR3 is 13 amino acids long. CDR1 and CDR2 (germline): MNHNY, SVGAGI (reference sequence). Trimming shortened V by 6 bases and J by 2 bases, and 10 bases separated the two germline ends. CDR3 DNA: TGTGCCAGCAGCTTGGACACCAACTATGGCTACACCTTC. Amino acids: CASSLDTNYGYTF.

CDR3 bases: TGTGCCAGCAGCTCGGAAATTGTTACCGGGGAGCTGTTTTTT. Amino acid sequence: CASSSEIVTGELFF. The J gene is TRBJ2-2, the V gene TRBV7-3; D remains ambiguous. The CDR3 runs 14 residues. CDR1 and CDR2 (germline): SGHTA, FQGTGA. The V gene lost 4 bases and the J gene lost 5 bases, with 11 bases spanning the gap. Drawing the rest from reference TRBV7-3 and TRBJ2-2, the complete variable domain is GAGVSQTPSNKVTEKGKYVELRCDPISGHTALYWYRQSLGQGPEFLIYFQGTGAADDSGLPNDRFFAVRPEGSVSTLKIQRTERGDSAVYLCASSSEIVTGELFFGEGSRLTVL.

V usage is TRBV7-2 and J usage is TRBJ2-5; D may be TRBD2 (5 bases). The germline gives CDR1 SGHTA, CDR2 FQGNSA. This CDR3 contains 13 residues. Deletions cut 5 bases from V and 6 bases from J, with 13 bases between. Here the CDR3 reads CASSPVRVQTQYF. For the CDR3, the DNA is TGTGCCAGCAGCCCCGTGAGGGTTCAGACCCAGTACTTC.

This clone was counted a single time. This chain joins TRBV4-3 and TRBJ2-1; no definite D call. CDR3 length: 18 residues. Looked up from germline, CDR1 is LGHNA and CDR2 is YSLEER. V dropped 0 bases and J dropped 0 bases, with 15 bases sitting between them. Here the CDR3 reads CASSQDRIGATSYNEQFF. The CDR3 coding sequence is TGCGCCAGCAGCCAAGATCGTATCGGAGCGACCTCCTACAATGAGCAGTTCTTC.

The chain employs TRBV29-1 and TRBJ1-1; 10 bases are a match to TRBD1. The CDR3 totals 13 residues. With 7 bases clipped from V and 0 bases from J, the junction kept 2 bases outside the gene matches. Germline lookup yields CDR1 SQVTM and CDR2 ANQGSEA. CDR3 DNA: TGCAGCGCGGGACAGGGGATGAACACTGAAGCTTTCTTT. Translated, it gives CSAGQGMNTEAFF.

In its sample, this clone was seen a few times. The V gene is TRBV19, the J gene TRBJ1-6; D remains unclear. Germline V lookup: CDR1 LNHDA, CDR2 SQIVND (reference sequence). This CDR3 comprises 14 residues. Written as DNA, the CDR3 is TGTCCCACCAAATCAGAAAGTTATAATTCACCCCTCCACTTT. Protein sequence: CPTKSESYNSPLHF.

The DNA of the CDR3 is TGTGCCAGCAGTTTAACAGGACAGTACAATGAGCAGTTCTTC. This gives the protein CASSLTGQYNEQFF. J is TRBJ2-1 and V is TRBV28; a possible D gene is TRBD1 (6 bases). The CDR3 has 14 residues. Looked up from germline, CDR1 is MDHEN and CDR2 is SYDVKM. Trimming shortened V by 2 bases and J by 4 bases, and 9 bases separated the two germline ends.

Turning to this clone: A read error may explain this, as a much larger clone is one base away. The same CDR3 also results from other DNA sequences found in this sample. The CDR3 is CASSQGRNEQYF. The DNA for the CDR3 is TGTGCCAGCAGCCAAGGACGAAACGAGCAGTACTTC. The rearrangement joins TRBV4-2 to TRBJ2-7; D not resolved. Germline V gene sequence: CDR1 LGHNA, CDR2 YNFKEQ. The CDR3 runs to 12 residues. Trimming took off 1 base at V and 5 bases at J, with 6 bases between the two ends.

V usage is TRBV11-2 and J usage is TRBJ2-3; D possibly corresponds to TRBD1 (6 bases). CDR1 SGHAT and CDR2 FQNNGV come from the germline V gene. The CDR3 spans 16 residues. Trimming pared 3 bases from V and 1 base from J, leaving 14 bases between. CDR3 bases: TGTGCCAGCAGCTTGGCCAGGGGTATTCGCACAGATACGCAGTATTTT. The encoded protein is CASSLARGIRTDTQYF. Looking up the rest from reference TRBV11-2 and TRBJ2-3 gives the full variable domain: EAGVAQSPRYKIIEKRQSVAFWCNPISGHATLYWYQQILGQGPKLLIQFQNNGVVDDSQLPKDRFSAERLKGVDSTLKIQPAKLEDSAVYLCASSLARGIRTDTQYFGPGTRLTVL.

The chain has TRBV4-2 and TRBJ2-3; maybe TRBD2 (6 bases). The CDR3 is 17 amino acids. V lost 2 bases and J lost 2, with 17 bases in between. Germline CDR1 is LGHNA and CDR2 is YNFKEQ. The CDR3 loop reads CASSQTSRGGVTDTQYF. In nucleotides, the CDR3 is TGTGCCAGCAGCCAAACATCCCGGGGCGGGGTCACAGATACGCAGTATTTT.

This clone was observed once. The J gene is TRBJ2-3, the V gene TRBV5-4; 10 nucleotides line up with TRBD2. CDR1 and CDR2 (germline): SGHNT, YYREEE (reference sequence). The CDR3 totals 14 residues. J lost 3 bases, V lost 5 bases, and 3 bases had no gene match. CDR3 in amino acids: CASSSGGQTDTQYF. As DNA, the CDR3 is TGTGCCAGCAGTAGCGGGGGGCAAACAGATACGCAGTATTTT.

This clone showed up just once. V gene TRBV4-1 combines with J gene TRBJ1-5; 10 bases align to TRBD1. Germline CDR1 is MGHRA and CDR2 is YSYEKL. The CDR3 is made up of 17 amino acids. The J segment lost 5 bases and the V segment lost 3 bases, leaving 10 bases of the junction unmatched. In DNA form, the CDR3 reads TGCGCCAGCAGCCAGCCACGGACAGGGGGATTGCATCAGCCCCAGCATTTT. This translates into CASSQPRTGGLHQPQHF.

This chain links TRBV15 with TRBJ1-6; D uncertain. V lost 4 bases and J lost 14, with 15 bases in between. The CDR3 consists of 13 residues. Looked up from germline, CDR1 is LNHNV and CDR2 is YYDKDF (reference sequence). CDR3 in DNA: TGTGCCACCAGCACCTATCCTGTTATTTCCCTCCACTTT. This gives the protein CATSTYPVISLHF. Full variable domain (rest looked up from reference TRBV15 and TRBJ1-6): DAMVIQNPRYQVTQFGKPVTLSCSQTLNHNVMYWYQQKSSQAPKLLFHYYDKDFNNEADTPDNFQSRRPNTSFCFLDIRSPGLGDTAMYLCATSTYPVISLHFGNGTRLTVT.

The genes are TRBV10-3 and TRBJ1-5; no reliable D call. The CDR3 contains 14 residues. Trimming removed 6 bases at V and 1 base at J, with 10 bases between. Germline V gene data show CDR1 as ENHRY and CDR2 as SYGVKD. CDR3 nucleotide sequence: TGTGCCATCAGCGTGACTATGAGCAATCAGCCCCAGCATTTT. Amino acid sequence: CAISVTMSNQPQHF.

The chain employs TRBV21-1 and TRBJ1-1. TRBV21-1 is labeled a pseudogene. The CDR3 is 14 amino acids. CDR3 nucleotides: TGTGCCAGCAGCCCAAAGGACTGGAACACTGAAGCTTTCTTT. Protein: CASSPKDWNTEAFF.